The entry that follows covers one T cell receptor beta chain sequence. Regions amplified from RNA transcripts were the TCR beta CDR3 regions. First-round RT-PCR with HTBI primers amplified the TCR CDR3 region. TCRdb processed the multiplex PCR reads anew with MiXCR; each CDR3 protein has one entry. The table includes some 620,000 distinct CDR3 sequences, 15% to 20% detected once. The CDR3 has 15 residues. Trimming left V 1 base short and J 0 bases short, with 9 bases between. This entry belongs to a study of T cells in Graves' hyperthyroidism and ophthalmopathy. Input material: blood. The chain is built from TRBV12-3 or TRBV12-4 and TRBJ2-5; TRBD1 might be the D (5 bases). This clonotype was sampled from a woman aged 25-40 years with Graves' hyperthyroidism. As DNA, the CDR3 is TGTGCCAGCAGTTTAGGGACAATATACCAAGAGACCCAGTACTTC. This translates into CASSLGTIYQETQYF.